This T cell receptor (beta chain) emerged from a study of cytomegalovirus exposure and HLA in healthy donors. At the level of the study: Unique TCRs numbering about 85 million, obtained from HLA-typed donors, made up an early data release.

Study outcomes and limitations: The only immune exposure information that was available was CMV serostatus.

With respect to this clone: Its specificity is not known.

Germline loops: CDR1 MNHEY, CDR2 SVGAGI. Trimming stripped 0 bases from V and 7 bases from J, with 7 bases between. This CDR3 has 14 residues. Vbeta (60) and Jbeta (13) primers were used in the PCR. Produced via immunoSEQ multiplex PCR; TCRdb's table is partial and in-frame only. The sample yields some 120,000 clones, 75% to 85% seen once. The V and J genes are TRBV6-5 and TRBJ1-6; D is perhaps TRBD1 (5 bases). Sequencing input: PBMCs. The clonotype comes from a male donor in good health and CMV-seronegative. Here the CDR3 reads CASSYSTVNSPLHF. CDR3 DNA: TGTGCCAGCAGTTACTCGACAGTCAATTCACCCCTCCACTTT.